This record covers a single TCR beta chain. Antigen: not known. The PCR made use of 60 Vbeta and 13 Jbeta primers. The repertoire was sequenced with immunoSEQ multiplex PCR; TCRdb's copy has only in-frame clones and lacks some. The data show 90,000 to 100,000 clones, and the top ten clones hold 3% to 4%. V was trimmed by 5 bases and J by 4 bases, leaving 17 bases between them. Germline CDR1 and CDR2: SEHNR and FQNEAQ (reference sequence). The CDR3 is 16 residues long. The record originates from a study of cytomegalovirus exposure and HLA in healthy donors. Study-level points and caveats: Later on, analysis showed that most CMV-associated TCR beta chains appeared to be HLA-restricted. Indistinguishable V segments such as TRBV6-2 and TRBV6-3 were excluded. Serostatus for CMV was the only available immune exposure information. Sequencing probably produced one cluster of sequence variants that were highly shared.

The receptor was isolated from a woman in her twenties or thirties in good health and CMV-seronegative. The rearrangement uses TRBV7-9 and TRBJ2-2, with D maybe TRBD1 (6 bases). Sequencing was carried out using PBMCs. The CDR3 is CASSLRFRGGTGELFF. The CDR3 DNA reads TGTGCCAGCAGCCTCAGATTCCGAGGGGGCACCGGGGAGCTGTTTTTT.